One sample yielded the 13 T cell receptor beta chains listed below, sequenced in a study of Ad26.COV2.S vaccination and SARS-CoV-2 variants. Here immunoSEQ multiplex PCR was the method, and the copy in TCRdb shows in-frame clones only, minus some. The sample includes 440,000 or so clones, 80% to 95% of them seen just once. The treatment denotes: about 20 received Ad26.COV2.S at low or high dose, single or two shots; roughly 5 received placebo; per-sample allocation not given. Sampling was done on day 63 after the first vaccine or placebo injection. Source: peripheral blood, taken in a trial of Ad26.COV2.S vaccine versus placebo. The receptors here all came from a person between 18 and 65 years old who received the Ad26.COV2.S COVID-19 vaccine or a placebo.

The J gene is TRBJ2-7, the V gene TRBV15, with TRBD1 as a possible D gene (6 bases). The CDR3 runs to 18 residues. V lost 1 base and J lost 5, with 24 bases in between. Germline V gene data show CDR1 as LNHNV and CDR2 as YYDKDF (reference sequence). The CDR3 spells CATSRGMGKSGSGDEQYF. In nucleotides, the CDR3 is TGTGCCACCAGCAGAGGCATGGGGAAGAGCGGATCAGGGGACGAGCAGTACTTC.

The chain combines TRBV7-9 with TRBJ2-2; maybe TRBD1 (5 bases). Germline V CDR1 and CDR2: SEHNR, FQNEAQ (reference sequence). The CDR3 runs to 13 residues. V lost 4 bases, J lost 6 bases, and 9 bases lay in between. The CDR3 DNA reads TGTGCCAGCAGCTGGCCAGGGTCCGGGGAGCTGTTTTTT. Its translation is CASSWPGSGELFF.

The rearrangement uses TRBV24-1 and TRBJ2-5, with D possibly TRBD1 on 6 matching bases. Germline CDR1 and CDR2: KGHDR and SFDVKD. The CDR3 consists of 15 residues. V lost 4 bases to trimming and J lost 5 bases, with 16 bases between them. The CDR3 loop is CATSEGTGTVETQYF. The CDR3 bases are TGTGCCACCAGTGAAGGAACAGGGACCGTGGAGACCCAGTACTTC.

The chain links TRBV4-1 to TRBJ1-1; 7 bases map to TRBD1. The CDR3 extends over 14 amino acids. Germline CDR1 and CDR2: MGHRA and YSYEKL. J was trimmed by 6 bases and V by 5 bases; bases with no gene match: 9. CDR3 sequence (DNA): TGCGCCAGCAGCGGTGGGCAGGGGGTGGCTGAAGCTTTCTTT. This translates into CASSGGQGVAEAFF.

CDR3 nucleotides: TGTGCCAGCAGCCGACAACAGGGGTGGGAGCTGTTTTTT. This sequence encodes CASSRQQGWELFF. The genes are TRBV3-1 (or the pseudogene TRBV3-2) and TRBJ2-2; TRBD1 agrees at 7 bases. Germline CDR1 and CDR2: LGHDT and YNNKEL (reference sequence). V gave up 4 bases and J gave up 9 bases; unmatched junction bases: 5. The CDR3 contains 13 residues.

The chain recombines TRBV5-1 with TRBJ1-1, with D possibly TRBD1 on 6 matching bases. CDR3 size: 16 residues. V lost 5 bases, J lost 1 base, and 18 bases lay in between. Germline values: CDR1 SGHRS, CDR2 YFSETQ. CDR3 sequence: CASRGLQGTGNTEAFF. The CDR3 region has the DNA TGCGCCAGCAGGGGCTTACAGGGAACGGGGAACACTGAAGCTTTCTTT.

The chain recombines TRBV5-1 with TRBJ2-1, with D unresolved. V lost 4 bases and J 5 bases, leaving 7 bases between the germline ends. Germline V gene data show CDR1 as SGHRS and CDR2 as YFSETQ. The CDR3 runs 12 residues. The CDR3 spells CASSLLNNEQFF. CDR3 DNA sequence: TGCGCCAGCAGCCTCCTAAACAATGAGCAGTTCTTC.

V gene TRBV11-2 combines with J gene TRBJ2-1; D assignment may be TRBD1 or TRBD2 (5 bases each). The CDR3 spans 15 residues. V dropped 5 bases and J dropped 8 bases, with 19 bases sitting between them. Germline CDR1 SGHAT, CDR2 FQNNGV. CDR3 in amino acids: CASSQIRRVGDEQFF. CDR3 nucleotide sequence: TGTGCCAGCAGCCAAATCCGCAGGGTCGGGGATGAGCAGTTCTTC.

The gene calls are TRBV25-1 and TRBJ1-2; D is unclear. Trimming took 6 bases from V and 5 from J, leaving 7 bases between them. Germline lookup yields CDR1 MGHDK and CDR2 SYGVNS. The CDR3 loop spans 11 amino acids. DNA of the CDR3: TGTGCCAGCAGCATTGGGTATGGCTACACCTTC. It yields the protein CASSIGYGYTF.

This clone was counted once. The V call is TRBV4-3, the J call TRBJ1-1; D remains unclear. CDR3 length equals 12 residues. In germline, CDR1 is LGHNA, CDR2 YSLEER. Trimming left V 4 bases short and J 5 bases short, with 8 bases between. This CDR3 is CASSRGGTEAFF. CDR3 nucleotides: TGCGCCAGCAGCCGGGGTGGTACTGAAGCTTTCTTT.

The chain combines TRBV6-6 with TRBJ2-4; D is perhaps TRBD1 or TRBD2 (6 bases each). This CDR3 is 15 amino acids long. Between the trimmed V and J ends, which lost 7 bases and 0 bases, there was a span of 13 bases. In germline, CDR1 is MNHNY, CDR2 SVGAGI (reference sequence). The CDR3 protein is CASNSRGLAKNIQYF. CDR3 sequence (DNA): TGTGCCAGCAATAGCCGGGGGCTAGCCAAAAACATTCAGTACTTC.

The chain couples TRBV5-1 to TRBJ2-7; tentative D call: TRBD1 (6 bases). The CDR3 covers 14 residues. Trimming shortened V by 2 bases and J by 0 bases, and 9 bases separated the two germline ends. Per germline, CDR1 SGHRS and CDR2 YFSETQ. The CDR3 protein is CASSLPGDSYEQYF. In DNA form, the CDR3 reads TGCGCCAGCAGCTTACCAGGGGACTCCTACGAGCAGTACTTC.

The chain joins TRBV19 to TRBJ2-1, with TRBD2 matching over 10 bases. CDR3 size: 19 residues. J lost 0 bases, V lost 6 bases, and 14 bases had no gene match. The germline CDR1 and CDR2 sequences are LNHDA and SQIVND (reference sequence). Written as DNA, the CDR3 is TGTGCCAGTAGCCAGTTATTTGGGACTAGCGCGAGCTCCTACAATGAGCAGTTCTTC. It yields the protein CASSQLFGTSASSYNEQFF.